This TCR beta chain was found in a study of T cell responses to AZD1222 COVID-19 vaccine. This clone came up once. Its antigen is not identified. Trimming removed 7 bases from V and 7 bases from J, with 10 bases in between. The CDR3 extends over 12 amino acids. The germline gives CDR1 MNHEY, CDR2 SVGAGI. Sequenced by immunoSEQ multiplex PCR; TCRdb stores in-frame clones only, minus some. The sample carries 200,000 to 300,000 clones, just over 90% recorded once. Broader study findings: Spike-spanning, vaccine-associated CD4 TCRs were dominant at 160-218 and 743-854. Among AZD1222 vaccinees, only 5 to 7 were seropositive at baseline. There were repertoire samples only from the period after the peak T cell response.

The receptor was isolated from an adult in good health. The specimen comprised peripheral blood, sampled on day 0 of AZD1222 vaccination. The V call is TRBV6-5, the J call TRBJ2-2; D is unresolved. The DNA of the CDR3 is TGTGCCAGCACGAGTAGAGGCGGGGAGCTGTTTTTT. Its protein is CASTSRGGELFF.